This T cell receptor (beta chain) originates from a study of T cells expressing NK-cell markers. CDR3 size: 16 residues. In germline, CDR1 is SGHTA, CDR2 FQGNSA. Reprocessing the 5' RACE reads, TCRdb reports a single entry for every CDR3 protein and omits DNA. Its table lists 400,000 to 550,000 distinct CDR3 sequences. Sequencing was carried out using blood T cells: a sorted CD56 or NKG2C T cell subset, CD4+ or CD8+ T cells, or bulk PBMC T cells (not recorded which). The chain uses TRBV7-2 and TRBJ1-4; TCRdb calls TRBD1, which cannot be checked without DNA. This TCR came from a woman between 18 and 69 years old in good health. The CDR3 reads CASSLGGGTGNEKLFF.